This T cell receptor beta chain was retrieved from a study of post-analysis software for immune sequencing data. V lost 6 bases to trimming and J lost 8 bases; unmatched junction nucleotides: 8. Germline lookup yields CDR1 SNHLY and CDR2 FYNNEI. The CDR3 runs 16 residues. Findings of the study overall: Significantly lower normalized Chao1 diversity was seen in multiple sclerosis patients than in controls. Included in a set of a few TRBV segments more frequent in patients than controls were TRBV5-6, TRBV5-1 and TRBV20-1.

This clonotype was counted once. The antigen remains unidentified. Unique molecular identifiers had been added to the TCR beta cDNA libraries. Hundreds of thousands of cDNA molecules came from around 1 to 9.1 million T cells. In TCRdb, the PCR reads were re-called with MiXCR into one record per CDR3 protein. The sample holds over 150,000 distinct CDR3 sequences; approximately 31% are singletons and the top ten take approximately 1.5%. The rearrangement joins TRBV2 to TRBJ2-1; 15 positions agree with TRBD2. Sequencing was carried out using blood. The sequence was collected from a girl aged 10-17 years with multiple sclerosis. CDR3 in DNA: TGTGCCAGCAGGGGGACTAGCGGGAGGAGTGGAGATGAGCAGTTCTTC. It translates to CASRGTSGRSGDEQFF.